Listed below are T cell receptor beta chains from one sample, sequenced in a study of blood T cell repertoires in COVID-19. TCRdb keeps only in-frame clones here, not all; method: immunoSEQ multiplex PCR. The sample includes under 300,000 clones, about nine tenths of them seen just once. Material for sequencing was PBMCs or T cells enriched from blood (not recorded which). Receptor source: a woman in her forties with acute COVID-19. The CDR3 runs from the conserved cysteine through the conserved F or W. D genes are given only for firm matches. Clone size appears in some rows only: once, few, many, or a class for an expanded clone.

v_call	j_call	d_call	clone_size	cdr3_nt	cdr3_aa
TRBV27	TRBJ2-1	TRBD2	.	TGTGCCAGCAGTTTAGGGACTAGCGGGTACAATGAGCAGTTCTTC	CASSLGTSGYNEQFF
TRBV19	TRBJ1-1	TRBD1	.	TGTGCCAGTAACCGACAGGGTCGGAACACTGAAGCTTTCTTT	CASNRQGRNTEAFF
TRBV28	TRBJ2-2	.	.	TGTGCCAGCGGGCTCACCGGGGAGCTGTTTTTT	CASGLTGELFF
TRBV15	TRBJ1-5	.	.	TGTGCCACCAGCAGAGGATTGAGGGAGGGCCAGCCCCAGCATTTT	CATSRGLREGQPQHF
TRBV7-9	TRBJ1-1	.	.	TGTGCCAGCAGCCCTCCGGGACAACGGAACACTGAAGCTTTCTTT	CASSPPGQRNTEAFF
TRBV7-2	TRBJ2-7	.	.	TGTGCCAGCAGCTTAGAAGGGGGAAGCGAGCAGTACTTC	CASSLEGGSEQYF
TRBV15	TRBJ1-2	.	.	TGTGCCACCAGCAGATCCGGCCAGGGAGGCTATGGCTACACCTTC	CATSRSGQGGYGYTF
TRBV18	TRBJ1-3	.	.	TGTGCCAGCTCACCAACAGGAGCCGGAAACACCATATATTTT	CASSPTGAGNTIYF
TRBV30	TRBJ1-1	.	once	TGTGCCTGGAGTGTACCCAGGGGAGAAGCTTTCTTT	CAWSVPRGEAFF
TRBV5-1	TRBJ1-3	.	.	TGCGCCAGCAGCTCGGACATTTTAAACACCATATATTTT	CASSSDILNTIYF
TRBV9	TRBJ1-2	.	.	TGTGCCAGCAGCGTAGACGGAGGATCGCGGGGCTACACCTTC	CASSVDGGSRGYTF
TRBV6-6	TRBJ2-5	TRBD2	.	TGTGCCAGCAGTGGACTAGCGGGAGGGGGGGAGACCCAGTACTTC	CASSGLAGGGETQYF
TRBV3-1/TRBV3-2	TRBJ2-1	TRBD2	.	TGTGCCAGCAGCCAACGGCTAGCGGGGGGGAATGAGCAGTTCTTC	CASSQRLAGGNEQFF
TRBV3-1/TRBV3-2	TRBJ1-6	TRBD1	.	TGTGCCAGCAGCCGGACAGGGAATAATTCACCCCTCCACTTT	CASSRTGNNSPLHF
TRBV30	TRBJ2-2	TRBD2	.	TGCGCCTGGGGGAGTAGCGGGGGGACTCTACGTGGCGGGGAGCTGTTTTTT	CAWGSSGGTLRGGELFF
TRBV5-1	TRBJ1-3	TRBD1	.	TGCGCCAGCAGCCTGGAGGGGGCAGGTGGAAACACCATATATTTT	CASSLEGAGGNTIYF
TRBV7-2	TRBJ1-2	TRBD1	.	TGTGCCAGCTCGGGAGGGGGCCAGGGCTACACCTTC	CASSGGGQGYTF
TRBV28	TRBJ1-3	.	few	TGTGCCAGCAGTTTCGAGGCGTCGACTGGAAACACCATATATTTT	CASSFEASTGNTIYF
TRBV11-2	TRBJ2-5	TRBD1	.	TGTGCCAGCAGCTTAGTGACAGGGGGATGGGAGACCCAGTACTTC	CASSLVTGGWETQYF
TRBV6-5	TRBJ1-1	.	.	TGTGCCAGCAGGGCGGGAAGCACTGAAGCTTTCTTT	CASRAGSTEAFF
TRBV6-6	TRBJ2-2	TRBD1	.	TGTGCCAGCAGTTCCATAGGGGGCGTCGGGGAGCTGTTTTTT	CASSSIGGVGELFF
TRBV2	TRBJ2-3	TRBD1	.	TGTGCCAGCAGGAACCGGGACAGGGGGCCAGATACGCAGTATTTT	CASRNRDRGPDTQYF
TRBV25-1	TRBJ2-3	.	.	TGTGCCGGAGAGGTATTGGGAGGTCCCGACAGCACAGATACGCAGTATTTT	CAGEVLGGPDSTDTQYF
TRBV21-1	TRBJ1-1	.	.	TGTGCCAGCAGCGACCGGGGGGCCGGGAGCACTGAAGCTTTCTTT	CASSDRGAGSTEAFF
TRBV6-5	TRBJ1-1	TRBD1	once	TGTGCCAGCATGACGACAGGGATATCTGAAGCTTTCTTT	CASMTTGISEAFF
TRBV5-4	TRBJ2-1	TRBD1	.	TGTGCCAGCAGCGTAAGGACAGGCTCCTACAATGAGCAGTTCTTC	CASSVRTGSYNEQFF
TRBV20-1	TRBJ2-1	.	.	TGCAGTGCTAGTGGTGGGGCCCGAAGGAGCAATGAGCAGTTCTTC	CSASGGARRSNEQFF
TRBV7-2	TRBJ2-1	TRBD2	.	TGTGCCAGCAGCTGGGGGGGGGTCTCATACAATGAGCAGTTCTTC	CASSWGGVSYNEQFF
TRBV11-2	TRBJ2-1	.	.	TGTGCCAGCAGGCCCCTGGCGACTAGAAATGAGCAGTTCTTC	CASRPLATRNEQFF
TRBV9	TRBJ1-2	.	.	TGTGCCAGCAGCGTAGCGCAGGTGGCAGGAGGCTACACCTTC	CASSVAQVAGGYTF
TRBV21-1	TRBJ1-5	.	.	TGTGCCAGCAGCTTCTGGCCACCCGGGGAGGTAATTCAGCCCCAGCATTTT	CASSFWPPGEVIQPQHF
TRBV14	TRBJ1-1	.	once	TGTGCCAGCAGCCCGGGTCTTAGGGCCATACGAAACAGGACTGAAGCTTTCTTT	CASSPGLRAIRNRTEAFF
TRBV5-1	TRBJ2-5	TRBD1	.	TGCGCCAGCAGCCCCGGGACAGGGAGAGAGACCCAGTACTTC	CASSPGTGRETQYF
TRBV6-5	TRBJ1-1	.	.	TGTGCCAGCAGCCCATCGGGGGGGCGGAGGTGGGCTTTCTTT	CASSPSGGRRWAFF
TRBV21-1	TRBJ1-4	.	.	TGTGCCAGCAGCACCAACCCGGGACAGGGGAGGACAACTAATGAAAAACTGTTTTTT	CASSTNPGQGRTTNEKLFF
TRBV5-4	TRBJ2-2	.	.	TGTGCCAGCAGCTCCCCTAAGTCTGTCACCGGGGAGCTGTTTTTT	CASSSPKSVTGELFF
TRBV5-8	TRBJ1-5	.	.	TGTGCCAGCAGCTTGGGTAGTCAGCCCCAGCATTTT	CASSLGSQPQHF
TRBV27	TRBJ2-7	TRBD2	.	TGTGCCAGCCAGGGGACTAGCTCCTACGAGCAGTACTTC	CASQGTSSYEQYF
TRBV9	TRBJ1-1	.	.	TGTGCCAGCAGCGTAGAGCAGGGTAGTTGGACTGAAGCTTTCTTT	CASSVEQGSWTEAFF
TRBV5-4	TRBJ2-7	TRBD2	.	TGTGCCAGCAGCTTGGATCCTAGCGGGGCGAACCGCGAGTACTTC	CASSLDPSGANREYF
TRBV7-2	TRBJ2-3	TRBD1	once	TGTGCCGGAGAGGGCAGGGGGCCCGCAGATACGCAGTATTTT	CAGEGRGPADTQYF
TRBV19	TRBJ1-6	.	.	TGTGCCATACGGGACACTCAAACCTCCTATAATTCACCCCTCCACTTT	CAIRDTQTSYNSPLHF
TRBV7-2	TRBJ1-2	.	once	TGTGCCAGCAGCTTAACCGCGGGAGCTAACTATGGCTACACCTTC	CASSLTAGANYGYTF
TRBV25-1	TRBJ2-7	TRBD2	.	TGTGCCAGCAGTGTCGGGGGGTTCTCCTACGAGCAGTACTTC	CASSVGGFSYEQYF
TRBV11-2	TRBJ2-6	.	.	TGTGCCAGCAGCTTTCAGGGATTCCTCTCTGGGGCCAACGTCCTGACTTTC	CASSFQGFLSGANVLTF
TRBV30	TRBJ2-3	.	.	TGTGCCTGGAGTTCTACAGATACGCAGTATTTT	CAWSSTDTQYF
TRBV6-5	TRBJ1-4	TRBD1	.	TGTGCCAGCAGTTACTTCGGGACAGGGAATGAAAAACTGTTTTTT	CASSYFGTGNEKLFF
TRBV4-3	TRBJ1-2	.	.	TGCGCCAGCAGCCAAGATTGGAGGACGGTCCTCTTGGGTAACTATGGCTACACCTTC	CASSQDWRTVLLGNYGYTF
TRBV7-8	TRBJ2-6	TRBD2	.	TGTGCCAGTAGCCCCCAACTAGCGGGGGCGGAAGGGGCCAACGTCCTGACTTTC	CASSPQLAGAEGANVLTF
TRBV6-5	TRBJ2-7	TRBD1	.	TGTGCCAGCAGTTACCCGGGACAGACCTACGAGCAGTACTTC	CASSYPGQTYEQYF